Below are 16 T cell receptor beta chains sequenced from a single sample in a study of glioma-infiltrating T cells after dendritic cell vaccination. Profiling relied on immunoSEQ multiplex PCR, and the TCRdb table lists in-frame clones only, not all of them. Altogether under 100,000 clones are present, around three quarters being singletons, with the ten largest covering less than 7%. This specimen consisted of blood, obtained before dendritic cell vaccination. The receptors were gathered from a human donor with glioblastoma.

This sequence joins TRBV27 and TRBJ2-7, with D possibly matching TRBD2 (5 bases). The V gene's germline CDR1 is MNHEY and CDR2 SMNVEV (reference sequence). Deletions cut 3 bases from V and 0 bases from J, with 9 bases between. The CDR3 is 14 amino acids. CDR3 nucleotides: TGTGCCAGCAGTTTTAGGAGGAGCTCCTACGAGCAGTACTTC. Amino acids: CASSFRRSSYEQYF.

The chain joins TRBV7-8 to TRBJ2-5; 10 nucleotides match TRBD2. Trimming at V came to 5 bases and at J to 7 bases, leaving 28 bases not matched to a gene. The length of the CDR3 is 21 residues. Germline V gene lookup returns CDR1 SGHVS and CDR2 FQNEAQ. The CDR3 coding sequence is TGTGCCAGCAGCCCAGCTTTGGGGGGGGGCAAGCGGGAGGGCCGCTTTCGGACCCAGTACTTC. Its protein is CASSPALGGGKREGRFRTQYF.

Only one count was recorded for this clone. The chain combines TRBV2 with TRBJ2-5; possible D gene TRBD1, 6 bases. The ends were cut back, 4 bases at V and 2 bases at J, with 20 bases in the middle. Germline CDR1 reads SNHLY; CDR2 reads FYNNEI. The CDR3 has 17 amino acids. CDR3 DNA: TGTGCCAGCAGTGTGAACCCAACAGGGACCCCGCAAGAGACCCAGTACTTC. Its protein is CASSVNPTGTPQETQYF.

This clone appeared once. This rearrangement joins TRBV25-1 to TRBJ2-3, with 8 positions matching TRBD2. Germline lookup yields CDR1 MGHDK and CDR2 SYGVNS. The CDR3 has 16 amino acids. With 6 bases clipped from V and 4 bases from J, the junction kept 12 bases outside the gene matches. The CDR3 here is CASSLWAGGVSDTQYF. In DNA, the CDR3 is TGTGCCAGCAGCTTGTGGGCCGGGGGGGTCTCAGATACGCAGTATTTT. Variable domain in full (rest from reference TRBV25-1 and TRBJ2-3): EADIYQTPRYLVIGTGKKITLECSQTMGHDKMYWYQQDPGMELHLIHYSYGVNSTEKGDLSSESTVSRIRTEHFPLTLESARPSHTSQYLCASSLWAGGVSDTQYFGPGTRLTVL.

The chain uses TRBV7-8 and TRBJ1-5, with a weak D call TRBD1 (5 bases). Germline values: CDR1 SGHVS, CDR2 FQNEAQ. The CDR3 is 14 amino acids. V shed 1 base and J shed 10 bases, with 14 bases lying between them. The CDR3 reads CASSLEWGESPQHF. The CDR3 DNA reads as TGTGCCAGCAGCTTAGAATGGGGGGAATCCCCCCAGCATTTT.

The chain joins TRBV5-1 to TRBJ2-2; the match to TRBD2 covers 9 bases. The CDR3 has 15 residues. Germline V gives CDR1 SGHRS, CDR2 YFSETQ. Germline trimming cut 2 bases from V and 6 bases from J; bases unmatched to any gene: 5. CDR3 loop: CASSFVAGGPGELFF. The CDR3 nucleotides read TGCGCCAGCAGCTTTGTGGCGGGAGGGCCCGGGGAGCTGTTTTTT.

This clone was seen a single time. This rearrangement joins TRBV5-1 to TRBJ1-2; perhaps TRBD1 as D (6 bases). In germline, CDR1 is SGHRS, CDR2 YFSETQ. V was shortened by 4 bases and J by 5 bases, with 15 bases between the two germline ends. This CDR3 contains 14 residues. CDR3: CASSAAPGVYGYTF. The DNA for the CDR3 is TGCGCCAGCAGCGCCGCCCCAGGGGTTTATGGCTACACCTTC.

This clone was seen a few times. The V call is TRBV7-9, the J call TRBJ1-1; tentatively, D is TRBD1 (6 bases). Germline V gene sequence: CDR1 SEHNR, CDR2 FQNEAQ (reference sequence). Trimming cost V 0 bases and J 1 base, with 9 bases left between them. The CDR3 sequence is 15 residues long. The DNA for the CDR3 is TGTGCCAGCAGCTTAGCGGGACACCCGAACACTGAAGCTTTCTTT. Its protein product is CASSLAGHPNTEAFF.

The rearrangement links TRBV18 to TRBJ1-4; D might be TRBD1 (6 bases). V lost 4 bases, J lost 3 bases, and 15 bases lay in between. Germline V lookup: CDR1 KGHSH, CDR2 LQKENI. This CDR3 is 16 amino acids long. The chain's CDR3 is CASSQSGQSSNEKLFF. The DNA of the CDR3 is TGTGCCAGCTCACAGAGCGGACAGTCGTCTAATGAAAAACTGTTTTTT.

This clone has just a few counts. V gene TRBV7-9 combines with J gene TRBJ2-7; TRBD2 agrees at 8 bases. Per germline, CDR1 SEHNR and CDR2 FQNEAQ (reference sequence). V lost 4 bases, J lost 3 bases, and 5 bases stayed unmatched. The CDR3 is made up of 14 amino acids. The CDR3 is CASSSGGFRYEQYF. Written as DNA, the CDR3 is TGTGCCAGCAGCTCGGGGGGGTTCCGCTACGAGCAGTACTTC.

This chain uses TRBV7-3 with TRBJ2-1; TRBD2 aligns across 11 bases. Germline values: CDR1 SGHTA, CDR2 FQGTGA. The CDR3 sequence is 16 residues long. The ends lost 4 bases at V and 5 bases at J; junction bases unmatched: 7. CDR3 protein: CASSSSSGGANNEQFF. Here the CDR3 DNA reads TGTGCCAGCAGCTCAAGTAGCGGGGGGGCCAACAATGAGCAGTTCTTC.

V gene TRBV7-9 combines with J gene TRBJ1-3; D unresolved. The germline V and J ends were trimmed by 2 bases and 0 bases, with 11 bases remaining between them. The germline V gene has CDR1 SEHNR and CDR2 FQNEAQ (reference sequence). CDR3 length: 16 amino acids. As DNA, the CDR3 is TGTGCCAGCAGCTTATTCCTGCCGGTCTCTGGAAACACCATATATTTT. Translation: CASSLFLPVSGNTIYF.

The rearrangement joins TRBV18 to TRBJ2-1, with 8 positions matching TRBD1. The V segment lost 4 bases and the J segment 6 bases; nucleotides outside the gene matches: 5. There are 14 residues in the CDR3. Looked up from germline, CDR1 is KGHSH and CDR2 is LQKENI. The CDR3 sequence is CASSLATGGNEQFF. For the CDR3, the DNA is TGTGCCAGCTCACTTGCCACAGGGGGCAATGAGCAGTTCTTC.

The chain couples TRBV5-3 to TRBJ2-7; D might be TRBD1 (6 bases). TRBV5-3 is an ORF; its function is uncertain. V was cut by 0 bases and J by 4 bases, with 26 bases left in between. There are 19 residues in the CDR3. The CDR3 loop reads CARSLEVGGQSLNNYEQYF. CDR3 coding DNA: TGTGCCAGAAGCTTGGAGGTCGGTGGACAGTCCTTAAACAATTACGAGCAGTACTTC.

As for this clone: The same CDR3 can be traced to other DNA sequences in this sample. CDR3 coding DNA: TGTGCCAGCAGTGAAAGGGGCTATGGCTACACCTTC. Translated: CASSERGYGYTF. The rearrangement uses TRBV6-1 and TRBJ1-2, with a weak D call TRBD1 (5 bases). The CDR3 is made up of 12 amino acids. Trimming removed 2 bases at V and 4 bases at J, with 5 bases between. From germline, CDR1 is MNHNS and CDR2 SASEGT.

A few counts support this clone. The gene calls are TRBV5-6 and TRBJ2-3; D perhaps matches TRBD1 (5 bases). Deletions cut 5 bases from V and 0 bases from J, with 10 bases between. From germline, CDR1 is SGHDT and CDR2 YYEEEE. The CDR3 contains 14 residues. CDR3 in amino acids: CASSLTASTDTQYF. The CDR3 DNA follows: TGTGCCAGCAGTTTGACAGCTAGCACAGATACGCAGTATTTT.